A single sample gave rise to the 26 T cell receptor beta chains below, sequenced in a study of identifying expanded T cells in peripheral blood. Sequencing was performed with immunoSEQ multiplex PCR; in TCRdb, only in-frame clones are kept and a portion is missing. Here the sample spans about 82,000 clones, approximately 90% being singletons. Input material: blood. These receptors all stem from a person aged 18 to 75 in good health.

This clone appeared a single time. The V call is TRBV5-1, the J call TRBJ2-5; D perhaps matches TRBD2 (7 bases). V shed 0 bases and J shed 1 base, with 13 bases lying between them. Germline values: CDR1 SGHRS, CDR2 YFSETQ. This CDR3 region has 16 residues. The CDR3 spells CASSLVGGQLQETQYF. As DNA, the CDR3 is TGCGCCAGCAGCTTGGTCGGGGGGCAGCTCCAAGAGACCCAGTACTTC.

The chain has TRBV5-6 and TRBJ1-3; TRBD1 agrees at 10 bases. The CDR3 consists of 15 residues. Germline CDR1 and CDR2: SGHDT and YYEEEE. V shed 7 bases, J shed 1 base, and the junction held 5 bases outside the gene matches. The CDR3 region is CASGRQGASGNTIYF. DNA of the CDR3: TGTGCCAGCGGTCGACAGGGGGCGTCTGGAAACACCATATATTTT.

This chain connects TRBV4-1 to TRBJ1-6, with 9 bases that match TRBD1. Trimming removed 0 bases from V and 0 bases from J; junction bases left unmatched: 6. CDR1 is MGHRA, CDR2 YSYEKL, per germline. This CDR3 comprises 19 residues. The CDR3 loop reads CASSQDRGTGSSYNSPLHF. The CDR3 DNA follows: TGCGCCAGCAGCCAAGATCGGGGGACAGGGAGCTCCTATAATTCACCCCTCCACTTT.

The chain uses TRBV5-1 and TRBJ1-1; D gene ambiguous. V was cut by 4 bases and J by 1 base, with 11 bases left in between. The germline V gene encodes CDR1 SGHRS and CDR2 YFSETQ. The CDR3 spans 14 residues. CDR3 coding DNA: TGCGCCAGCAGCACTCTAGGATCGAACACTGAAGCTTTCTTT. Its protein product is CASSTLGSNTEAFF.

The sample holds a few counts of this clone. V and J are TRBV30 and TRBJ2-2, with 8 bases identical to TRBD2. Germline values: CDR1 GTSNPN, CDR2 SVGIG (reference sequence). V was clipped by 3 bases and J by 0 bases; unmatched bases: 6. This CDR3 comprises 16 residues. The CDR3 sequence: CAWRLRGLANTGELFF. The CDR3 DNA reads TGTGCCTGGAGGCTGAGGGGACTAGCGAACACCGGGGAGCTGTTTTTT. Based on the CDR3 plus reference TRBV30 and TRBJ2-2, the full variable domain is SQTIHQWPATLVQPVGSPLSLECTVEGTSNPNLYWYRQAAGRGLQLLFYSVGIGQISSEVPQNLSASRPQDRQFILSSKKLLLSDSGFYLCAWRLRGLANTGELFFGEGSRLTVL.

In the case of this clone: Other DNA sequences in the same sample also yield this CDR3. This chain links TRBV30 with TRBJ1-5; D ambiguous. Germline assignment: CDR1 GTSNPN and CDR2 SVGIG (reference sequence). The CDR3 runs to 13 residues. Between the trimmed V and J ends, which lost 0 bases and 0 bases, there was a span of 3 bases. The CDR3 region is CAWSVGSNQPQHF. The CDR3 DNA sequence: TGTGCCTGGAGTGTCGGTAGCAATCAGCCCCAGCATTTT.

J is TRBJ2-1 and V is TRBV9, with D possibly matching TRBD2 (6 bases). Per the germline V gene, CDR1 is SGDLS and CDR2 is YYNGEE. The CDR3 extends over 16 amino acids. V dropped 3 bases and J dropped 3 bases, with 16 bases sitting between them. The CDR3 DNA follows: TGTGCCAGCAGCGCGGGAGACTTGTTACTCTACAATGAGCAGTTCTTC. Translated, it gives CASSAGDLLLYNEQFF.

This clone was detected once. In DNA, the CDR3 is TGTGCCAGCAGTGTAGGATCGATAGTCTATGGCTACACCTTC. Translated: CASSVGSIVYGYTF. The genes are TRBV2 and TRBJ1-2; D remains unclear. The CDR3 extends over 14 amino acids. Trimming stripped 4 bases from V and 4 bases from J, with 13 bases between. Germline V lookup: CDR1 SNHLY, CDR2 FYNNEI.

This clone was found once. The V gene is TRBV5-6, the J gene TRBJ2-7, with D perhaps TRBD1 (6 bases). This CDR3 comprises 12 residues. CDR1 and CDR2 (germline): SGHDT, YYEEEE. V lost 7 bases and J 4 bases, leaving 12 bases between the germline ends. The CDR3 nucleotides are TGTGCCAGCCGTTTACAGGGTTACGAGCAGTACTTC. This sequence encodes CASRLQGYEQYF.

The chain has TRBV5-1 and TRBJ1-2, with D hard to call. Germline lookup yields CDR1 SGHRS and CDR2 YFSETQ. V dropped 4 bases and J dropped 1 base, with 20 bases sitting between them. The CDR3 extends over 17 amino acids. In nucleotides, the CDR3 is TGCGCCAGCAGCGGCGTATCCGGACTTTCTTTTAACTATGGCTACACCTTC. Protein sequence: CASSGVSGLSFNYGYTF. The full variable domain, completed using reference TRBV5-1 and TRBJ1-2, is KAGVTQTPRYLIKTRGQQVTLSCSPISGHRSVSWYQQTPGQGLQFLFEYFSETQRNKGNFPGRFSGRQFSNSRSEMNVSTLELGDSALYLCASSGVSGLSFNYGYTFGSGTRLTVV.

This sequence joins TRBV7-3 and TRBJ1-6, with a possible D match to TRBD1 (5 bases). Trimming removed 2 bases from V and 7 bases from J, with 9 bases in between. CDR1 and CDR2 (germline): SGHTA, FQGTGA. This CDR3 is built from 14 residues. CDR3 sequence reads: CASSLGTDNSPLHF. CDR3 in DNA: TGTGCCAGCAGCTTAGGGACGGACAATTCACCCCTCCACTTT.

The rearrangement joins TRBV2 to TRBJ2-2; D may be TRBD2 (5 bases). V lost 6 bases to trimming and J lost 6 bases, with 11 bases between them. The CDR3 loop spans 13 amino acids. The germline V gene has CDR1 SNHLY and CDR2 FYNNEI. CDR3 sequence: CASRGRGPGELFF. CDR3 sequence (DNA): TGTGCCAGCAGGGGGAGAGGACCCGGGGAGCTGTTTTTT.

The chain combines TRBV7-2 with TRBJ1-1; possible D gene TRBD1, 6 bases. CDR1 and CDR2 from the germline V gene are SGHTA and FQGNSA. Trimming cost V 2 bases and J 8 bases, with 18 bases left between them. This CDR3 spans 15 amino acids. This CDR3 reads CASSLQVVVGAEAFF. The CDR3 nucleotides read TGTGCCAGCAGCTTACAGGTCGTAGTGGGGGCAGAAGCTTTCTTT. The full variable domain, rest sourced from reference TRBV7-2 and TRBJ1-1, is GAGVSQSPSNKVTEKGKDVELRCDPISGHTALYWYRQSLGQGLEFLIYFQGNSAPDKSGLPSDRFSAERTGGSVSTLTIQRTQQEDSAVYLCASSLQVVVGAEAFFGQGTRLTVV.

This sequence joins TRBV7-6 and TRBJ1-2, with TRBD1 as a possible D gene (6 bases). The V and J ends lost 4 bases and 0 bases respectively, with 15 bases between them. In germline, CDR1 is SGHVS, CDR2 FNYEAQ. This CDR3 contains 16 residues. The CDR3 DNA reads TGTGCCAGCAGCTCATTAGACAGGAGAGCTAACTATGGCTACACCTTC. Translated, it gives CASSSLDRRANYGYTF. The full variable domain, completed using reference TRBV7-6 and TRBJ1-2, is GAGVSQSPRYKVTKRGQDVALRCDPISGHVSLYWYRQALGQGPEFLTYFNYEAQQDKSGLPNDRFSAERPEGSISTLTIQRTEQRDSAMYRCASSSLDRRANYGYTFGSGTRLTVV.

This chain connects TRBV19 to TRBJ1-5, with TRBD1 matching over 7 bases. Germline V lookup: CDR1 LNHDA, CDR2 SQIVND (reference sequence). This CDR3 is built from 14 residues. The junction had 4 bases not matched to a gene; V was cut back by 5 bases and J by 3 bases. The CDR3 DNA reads TGTGCCAGTAGTGCGGGACAGATCAATCAGCCCCAGCATTTT. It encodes CASSAGQINQPQHF.

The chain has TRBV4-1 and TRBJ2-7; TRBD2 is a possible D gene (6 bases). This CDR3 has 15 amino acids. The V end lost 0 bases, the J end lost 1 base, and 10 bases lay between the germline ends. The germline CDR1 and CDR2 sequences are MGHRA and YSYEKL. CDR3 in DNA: TGCGCCAGCAGCCAAGAAGCTAGCGCATCCTACGAGCAGTACTTC. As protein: CASSQEASASYEQYF.

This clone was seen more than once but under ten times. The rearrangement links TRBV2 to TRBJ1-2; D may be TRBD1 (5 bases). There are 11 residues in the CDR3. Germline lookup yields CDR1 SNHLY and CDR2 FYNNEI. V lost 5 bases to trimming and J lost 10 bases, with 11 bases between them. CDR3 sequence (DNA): TGTGCCAGCAGTCCGCAGACAGCCTACACCTTC. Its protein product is CASSPQTAYTF.

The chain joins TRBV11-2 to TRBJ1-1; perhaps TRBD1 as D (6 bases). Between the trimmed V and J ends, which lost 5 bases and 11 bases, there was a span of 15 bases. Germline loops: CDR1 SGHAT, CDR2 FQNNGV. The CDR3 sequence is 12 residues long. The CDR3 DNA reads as TGTGCCAGCAGCCAAGACAGGTTTTCGGCTTTCTTT. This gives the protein CASSQDRFSAFF.

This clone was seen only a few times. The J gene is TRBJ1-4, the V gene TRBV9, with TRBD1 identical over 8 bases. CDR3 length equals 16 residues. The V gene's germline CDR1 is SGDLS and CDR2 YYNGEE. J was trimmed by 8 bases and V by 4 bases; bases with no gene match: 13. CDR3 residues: CASSPLPGQDYEKLFF. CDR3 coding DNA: TGTGCCAGCAGCCCCCTGCCGGGACAGGATTACGAAAAACTGTTTTTT. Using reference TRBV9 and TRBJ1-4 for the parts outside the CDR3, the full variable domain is DSGVTQTPKHLITATGQRVTLRCSPRSGDLSVYWYQQSLDQGLQFLIQYYNGEERAKGNILERFSAQQFPDLHSELNLSSLELGDSALYFCASSPLPGQDYEKLFFGSGTQLSVL.

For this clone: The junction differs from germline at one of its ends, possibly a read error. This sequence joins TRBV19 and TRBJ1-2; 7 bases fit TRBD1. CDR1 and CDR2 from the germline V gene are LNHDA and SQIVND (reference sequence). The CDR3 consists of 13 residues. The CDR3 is CASSIEQGYGHTF. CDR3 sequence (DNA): TGTGCCAGTAGTATCGAACAGGGGTATGGCCACACCTTC.

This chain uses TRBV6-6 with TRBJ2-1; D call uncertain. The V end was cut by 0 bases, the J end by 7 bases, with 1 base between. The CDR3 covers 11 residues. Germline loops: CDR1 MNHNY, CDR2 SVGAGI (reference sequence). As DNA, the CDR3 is TGTGCCAGCAGTTACTCGAATGAGCAGTTCTTC. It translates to CASSYSNEQFF.

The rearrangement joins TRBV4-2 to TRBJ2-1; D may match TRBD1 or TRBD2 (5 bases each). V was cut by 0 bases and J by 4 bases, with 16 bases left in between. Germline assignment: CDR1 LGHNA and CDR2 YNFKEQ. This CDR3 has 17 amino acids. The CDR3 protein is CASSQEYRGTQYNEQFF. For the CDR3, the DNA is TGTGCCAGCAGCCAAGAGTATCGAGGGACCCAATACAATGAGCAGTTCTTC.

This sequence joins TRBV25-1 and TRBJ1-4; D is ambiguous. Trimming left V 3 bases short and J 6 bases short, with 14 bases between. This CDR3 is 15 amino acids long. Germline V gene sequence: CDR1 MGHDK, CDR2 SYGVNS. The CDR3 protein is CASSDPGFIYEKLFF. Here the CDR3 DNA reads TGTGCCAGCAGTGACCCGGGGTTTATTTATGAAAAACTGTTTTTT.

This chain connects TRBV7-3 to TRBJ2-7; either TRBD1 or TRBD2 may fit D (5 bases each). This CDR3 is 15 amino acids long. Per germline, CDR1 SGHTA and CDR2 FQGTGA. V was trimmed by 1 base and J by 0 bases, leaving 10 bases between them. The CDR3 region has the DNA TGTGCCAGCAGCTTAATACAGGCGGGCTCCTACGAGCAGTACTTC. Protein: CASSLIQAGSYEQYF.

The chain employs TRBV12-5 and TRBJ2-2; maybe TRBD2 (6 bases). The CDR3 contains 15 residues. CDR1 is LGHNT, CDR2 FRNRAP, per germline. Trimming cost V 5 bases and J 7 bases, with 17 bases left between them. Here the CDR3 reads CASGPQRAGGGELFF. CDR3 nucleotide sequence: TGTGCTAGTGGTCCGCAGCGGGCCGGTGGCGGGGAGCTGTTTTTT.

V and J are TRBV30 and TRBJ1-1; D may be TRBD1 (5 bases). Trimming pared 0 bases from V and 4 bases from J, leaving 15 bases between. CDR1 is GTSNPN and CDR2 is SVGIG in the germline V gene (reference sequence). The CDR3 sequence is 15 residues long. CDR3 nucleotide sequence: TGTGCCTGGAGTGTAGTCGGCAGGGCCGGCACTGAAGCTTTCTTT. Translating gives CAWSVVGRAGTEAFF.